This T cell receptor (beta chain) was identified during a study of early T cells in non-severe SARS-CoV-2 infection. Each cDNA molecule carried a unique molecular identifier. TCRdb recomputed calls from the 5' RACE reads with MiXCR, one row per CDR3 protein. Here the sample spans about 69,000 distinct CDR3 sequences, about 9% being singletons. V was clipped by 4 bases and J by 3 bases, with 13 bases between them. The CDR3 has 14 amino acids. The germline V gene has CDR1 PRHDT and CDR2 FYEKMQ (reference sequence). In its sample, this clonotype was seen many times. The chain uses TRBV13 and TRBJ2-7; a possible D gene is TRBD1 (5 bases). The sequenced sample consisted of whole blood. The clonotype was recovered from an adult who was a healthcare worker with PCR-confirmed SARS-CoV-2 infection or an uninfected control (not recorded which). The DNA for the CDR3 is TGTGCCAGCAGCTCCACTTTCGACAGCTACGAGCAGTACTTC. Residues: CASSSTFDSYEQYF. The full variable domain, its missing parts supplied by reference TRBV13 and TRBJ2-7, is AAGVIQSPRHLIKEKRETATLKCYPIPRHDTVYWYQQGPGQDPQFLISFYEKMQSDKGSIPDRFSAQQFSDYHSELNMSSLELGDSALYFCASSSTFDSYEQYFGPGTRLTVT.